These 15 T cell receptor beta chains were sequenced from one sample in a study of T cell responses to AZD1222 COVID-19 vaccine. The table came from immunoSEQ multiplex PCR; TCRdb's copy has only in-frame clones and leaves some out. The table has about 140,000 clones, roughly 90% seen once. The input for sequencing was peripheral blood, taken on day 0 of AZD1222 vaccination. All receptors come from an adult in good health.

V is TRBV5-1 and J is TRBJ1-2; D unclear. V gave up 3 bases and J gave up 6 bases, with 15 bases separating them. CDR3 length equals 14 residues. The V gene's germline CDR1 is SGHRS and CDR2 YFSETQ. The CDR3 loop is CASSSLVTRDGYTF. CDR3 nucleotide sequence: TGCGCCAGCAGCTCTCTCGTAACCCGTGATGGCTACACCTTC.

The chain has TRBV7-9 and TRBJ1-2; the match to TRBD1 covers 8 bases. V was clipped by 7 bases and J by 5 bases; unmatched bases: 12. Germline CDR1 is SEHNR and CDR2 is FQNEAQ (reference sequence). The CDR3 has 15 amino acids. The CDR3 sequence: CASTLGQVGSYGYTF. The CDR3 region has the DNA TGTGCCAGCACTCTGGGACAGGTGGGGTCTTATGGCTACACCTTC.

The CDR3 loop reads CASSLDRGRGYTF. DNA of the CDR3: TGTGCCAGCAGCTTGGACAGGGGGCGAGGCTACACCTTC. The V gene is TRBV5-4, the J gene TRBJ1-2; the match to TRBD1 covers 9 bases. V was clipped by 0 bases and J by 8 bases; unmatched bases: 2. Germline CDR1 SGHNT, CDR2 YYREEE (reference sequence). CDR3 size: 13 residues.

The chain links TRBV6-6 to TRBJ2-3; the D gene is possibly TRBD2 (5 bases). The CDR3 runs 13 residues. Trimming removed 8 bases at V and 0 bases at J, with 9 bases between. Germline V gene lookup returns CDR1 MNHNY and CDR2 SVGAGI (reference sequence). The chain's CDR3 is CASEGTSTDTQYF. CDR3 sequence (DNA): TGTGCCAGCGAGGGAACTAGCACAGATACGCAGTATTTT.

The chain has TRBV19 and TRBJ1-6, with D possibly being TRBD1 (5 bases). CDR1 is LNHDA, CDR2 SQIVND, per germline (reference sequence). This CDR3 contains 17 residues. V lost 1 base, J lost 0 bases, and 10 bases lay in between. This CDR3 is CASSIAAGGSYNSPLHF. The CDR3 region has the DNA TGTGCCAGTAGTATAGCCGCGGGGGGCTCCTATAATTCACCCCTCCACTTT.

The CDR3 region is CSASSAGGPHTDTQYF. The DNA of the CDR3 is TGCAGTGCTAGTAGCGCGGGAGGGCCTCACACAGATACGCAGTATTTT. This chain uses TRBV20-1 with TRBJ2-3, with TRBD2 matching over 9 bases. With V trimmed by 3 bases and J by 2 bases, 9 bases remained unmatched. The CDR3 has 16 amino acids. CDR1 is DFQATT and CDR2 is SNEGSKA in the germline V gene (reference sequence).

The genes are TRBV28 and TRBJ1-6; no firm D call. The CDR3 consists of 16 residues. Trimming took off 5 bases at V and 5 bases at J, with 16 bases between the two ends. Germline CDR1 is MDHEN and CDR2 is SYDVKM. The chain's CDR3 is CASSPEGGWDNSPLHF. Written as DNA, the CDR3 is TGTGCCAGCAGTCCCGAGGGTGGTTGGGATAATTCACCCCTCCACTTT.

This rearrangement joins TRBV5-4 to TRBJ2-7; the D gene is possibly TRBD2 (6 bases). This CDR3 has 13 amino acids. V lost 2 bases and J 2 bases, leaving 8 bases between the germline ends. CDR1 and CDR2 from the germline V gene are SGHNT and YYREEE (reference sequence). CDR3 protein: CASSFPGAYEQYF. The CDR3 DNA sequence: TGTGCCAGCAGCTTTCCGGGGGCCTACGAGCAGTACTTC.

The chain recombines TRBV5-4 with TRBJ1-2; 10 nucleotides agree with TRBD1. Germline loops: CDR1 SGHNT, CDR2 YYREEE (reference sequence). This CDR3 contains 13 residues. V shed 4 bases and J 8 bases; nucleotides not matched to a gene: 5. CDR3 DNA sequence: TGTGCCAGCAGCCGACAGGGGGCGGAAGGCTACACCTTC. Translation: CASSRQGAEGYTF.

The gene calls are TRBV6-5 and TRBJ2-3; 14 positions agree with TRBD2. The germline V gene has CDR1 MNHEY and CDR2 SVGAGI. The J segment lost 5 bases and the V segment lost 4 bases, leaving 2 bases of the junction unmatched. The CDR3 covers 15 residues. The CDR3 is CASSWGLAGVDTQYF. In DNA form, the CDR3 reads TGTGCCAGCAGTTGGGGACTAGCGGGAGTAGATACGCAGTATTTT.

This chain joins TRBV11-3 and TRBJ2-3, with D hard to call. Germline V gives CDR1 SGHNT, CDR2 YENEEA. This CDR3 comprises 16 residues. Trimming left V 0 bases short and J 1 base short, with 11 bases between. The chain's CDR3 is CASSLDLGTRTDTQYF. The CDR3 DNA sequence: TGTGCCAGCAGCTTAGATCTGGGAACCCGCACAGATACGCAGTATTTT.

The rearrangement uses TRBV5-4 and TRBJ1-1; D gene unclear. Germline-derived CDR1 and CDR2 are SGHNT and YYREEE (reference sequence). The V and J ends lost 7 bases and 2 bases respectively, with 12 bases between them. The CDR3 spans 13 residues. The CDR3 here is CASVLNTNTEAFF. CDR3 nucleotide sequence: TGTGCCAGCGTACTTAACACAAACACTGAAGCTTTCTTT.

This clone was picked up one time. This rearrangement joins TRBV28 to TRBJ2-3; D gene unclear. Germline V lookup: CDR1 MDHEN, CDR2 SYDVKM. V lost 5 bases and J 0 bases, leaving 21 bases between the germline ends. This CDR3 has 18 residues. The CDR3 protein is CASSAEYSLRTSTDTQYF. The CDR3 DNA sequence: TGTGCCAGCAGTGCAGAGTATTCGTTACGCACTAGCACAGATACGCAGTATTTT.

The V call is TRBV28, the J call TRBJ2-7, with 7 bases matching TRBD1. Germline trimming cut 5 bases from V and 2 bases from J; bases unmatched to any gene: 6. Germline V CDR1 and CDR2: MDHEN, SYDVKM. The CDR3 contains 14 residues. DNA of the CDR3: TGTGCCAGCAGTCCTAGGACAGGTACCTACGAGCAGTACTTC. Translation: CASSPRTGTYEQYF.

The rearrangement joins TRBV7-2 to TRBJ2-7; 9 bases line up with TRBD1. This CDR3 spans 15 amino acids. Per germline, CDR1 SGHTA and CDR2 FQGNSA. Trimming removed 5 bases from V and 1 base from J; junction bases left unmatched: 6. The CDR3 here is CASSPSGQGSYEQYF. In DNA form, the CDR3 reads TGTGCCAGCAGCCCGTCTGGACAGGGGTCCTACGAGCAGTACTTC.